This T cell receptor beta chain appears in the sequencing data of a study of cytomegalovirus exposure and HLA in healthy donors. Study conclusions and caveats: The study flagged about 160 TCR beta chains as cytomegalovirus-associated. Common viral pathogens seemed to be connected with several of the most significant clusters, according to a later analysis.

Regarding this clone: Its cognate antigen is unknown.

Vbeta (60) and Jbeta (13) primers were used in the PCR. TCRdb keeps only in-frame clones here, not all; method: immunoSEQ multiplex PCR. The repertoire holds about 120,000 clones, with 60% to 80% as singletons. CDR3 length: 12 residues. Germline trimming cut 10 bases from V and 9 bases from J; bases unmatched to any gene: 8. Germline CDR1 reads LNHDA; CDR2 reads SQIVND (reference sequence). Sequencing was done on a sample of PBMCs. The sequence came from a man between 18 and 35 years old in good health and CMV-seropositive. The gene calls are TRBV19 and TRBJ2-2, with 7 bases that match TRBD2. CDR3 in DNA: TGTGCCACTTCGTGGGGGGGTAGGGAGCTGTTTTTT. Its protein is CATSWGGRELFF.